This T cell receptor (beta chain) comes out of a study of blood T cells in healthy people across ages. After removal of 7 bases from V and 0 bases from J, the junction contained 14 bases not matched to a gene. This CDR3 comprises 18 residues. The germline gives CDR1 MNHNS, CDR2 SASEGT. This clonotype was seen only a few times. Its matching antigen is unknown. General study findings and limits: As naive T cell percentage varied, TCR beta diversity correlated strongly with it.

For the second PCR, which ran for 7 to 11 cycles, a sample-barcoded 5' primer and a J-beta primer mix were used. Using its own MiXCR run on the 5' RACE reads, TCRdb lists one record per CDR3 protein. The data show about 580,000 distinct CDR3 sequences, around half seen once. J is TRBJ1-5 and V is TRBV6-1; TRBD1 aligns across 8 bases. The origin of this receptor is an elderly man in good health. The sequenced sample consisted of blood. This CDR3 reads CASTLGTGRAYSNQPQHF. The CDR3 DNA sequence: TGTGCCAGCACCCTAGGGACAGGCCGAGCCTATAGCAATCAGCCCCAGCATTTT.